Listed below are T cell receptor beta chains from one sample, sequenced in a study of cytomegalovirus exposure and HLA in healthy donors. Sequencing was performed with immunoSEQ multiplex PCR; in TCRdb, only in-frame clones are kept and a portion is missing. In the table there are about 160,000 clones, roughly 79% of which are singletons. The sequenced sample was PBMCs. These receptors all come from a woman in her 40s in good health and CMV-seronegative. The CDR3 runs from the conserved cysteine through the conserved F or W. The order of the fields is clone size, J gene, D gene, V gene, CDR3 length, CDR3 protein, CDR3 DNA. D genes are given only for firm matches. Only part of the rows carry a size: once, few, many, or a class if the clone is expanded.

>NA|TRBJ2-7|TRBD2|TRBV6-1|12
CASGTSGYEQYF
TGTGCCAGCGGGACTAGCGGCTACGAGCAGTACTTC
>few|TRBJ1-2|NA|TRBV7-9|12
CASSLEESRYTF
TGTGCCAGCAGCTTAGAAGAATCGAGGTACACCTTC
>NA|TRBJ1-1|NA|TRBV18|13
CASSQLPNTEAFF
TGTGCCAGCTCACAGCTTCCAAACACTGAAGCTTTCTTT
>NA|TRBJ1-5|NA|TRBV6-5|13
CASGEAGNQPQHF
TGTGCCAGCGGTGAGGCAGGCAATCAGCCCCAGCATTTT
>NA|TRBJ1-1|NA|TRBV6-5|15
CASSYSREPGTEAFF
TGTGCCAGCAGTTACTCGAGGGAACCGGGGACTGAAGCTTTCTTT
>NA|TRBJ2-7|TRBD2|TRBV5-1|16
CASTQGTSGFSYEQYF
TGCGCCAGCACCCAAGGGACTAGCGGTTTCTCCTACGAGCAGTACTTC
>NA|TRBJ1-3|TRBD1|TRBV28|14
CASRQGATGNTIYF
TGTGCCAGCAGACAGGGGGCGACAGGAAACACCATATATTTT
>NA|TRBJ2-3|NA|TRBV7-3|12
CASSLEGDTQYF
TGTGCCAGCAGCTTGGAGGGAGATACGCAGTATTTT
>once|TRBJ2-7|TRBD1|TRBV9|12
CASSRQGLEQYF
TGTGCCAGCAGCCGACAGGGGTTGGAGCAGTACTTC
>NA|TRBJ2-7|NA|TRBV27|14
CASSPQGEAYEQYF
TGTGCCAGCAGTCCTCAGGGGGAGGCCTACGAGCAGTACTTC
>NA|TRBJ1-2|NA|TRBV7-9|12
CALGGIDYGYTF
TGTGCCCTAGGGGGTATAGACTATGGCTACACCTTC
>NA|TRBJ2-3|NA|TRBV11-1|15
CASRARSVSTDTQYF
TGTGCCAGCAGAGCCCGGAGCGTAAGCACAGATACGCAGTATTTT
>NA|TRBJ2-7|NA|TRBV21-1|16
CASSKRSGDESYEQYF
TGTGCCAGCAGCAAAAGGAGTGGTGACGAGTCCTACGAGCAGTACTTC
>NA|TRBJ2-1|TRBD2|TRBV11-3|15
CASSLRTSGGNEQFF
TGTGCCAGCAGCTTAAGGACTAGCGGGGGGAATGAGCAGTTCTTC
>NA|TRBJ1-5|TRBD1|TRBV10-3|16
CATTTGSLNSNQPQHF
TGTGCCACCACGACAGGGAGTCTGAATAGCAATCAGCCCCAGCATTTT
>NA|TRBJ1-5|TRBD1|TRBV7-8|15
CASSLQGTGNQPQHF
TGTGCCAGCAGCTTACAAGGGACAGGCAATCAGCCCCAGCATTTT
>few|TRBJ2-7|TRBD1|TRBV7-9|15
CASSFGTGRTYEQYF
TGTGCCAGCAGCTTCGGGACAGGGAGAACCTACGAGCAGTACTTC
>NA|TRBJ2-1|NA|TRBV7-9|14
CASSLARRGAEQFF
TGTGCCAGCAGCTTAGCGCGGAGGGGTGCTGAGCAGTTCTTC
>NA|TRBJ2-1|NA|TRBV11-1|12
CASSLHQNEQFF
TGTGCCAGCAGTTTACATCAGAATGAGCAGTTCTTC
>NA|TRBJ2-3|TRBD1|TRBV5-4|14
CASSPGQRTDTQYF
TGTGCCAGCAGTCCGGGACAGCGCACAGATACGCAGTATTTT
>NA|TRBJ1-2|NA|TRBV29-1|14
CSVEWQEGGYGYTF
TGCAGCGTTGAGTGGCAGGAAGGAGGATATGGCTACACCTTC
>NA|TRBJ2-2|TRBD1|TRBV27|19
CASSSPPWTGGIHTGELFF
TGTGCCAGCAGTTCACCGCCCTGGACAGGGGGAATTCACACCGGGGAGCTGTTTTTT
>NA|TRBJ1-4|NA|TRBV6-4|17
CASSDSSFVQVNEKLFF
TGTGCCAGCAGTGACTCGAGTTTCGTACAGGTCAATGAAAAACTGTTTTTT
>NA|TRBJ2-5|TRBD2|TRBV5-1|14
CASTQAGLAETQYF
TGCGCCAGCACCCAAGCGGGATTAGCGGAGACCCAGTACTTC
>NA|TRBJ2-7|NA|TRBV9|14
CASSPMDSPYEQYF
TGTGCCAGCAGCCCTATGGACAGTCCCTACGAGCAGTACTTC
>NA|TRBJ2-1|NA|TRBV5-1|13
CASRGGSYNEQFF
TGCGCCAGCAGGGGAGGTTCCTACAATGAGCAGTTCTTC
>NA|TRBJ2-7|TRBD1|TRBV18|16
CASSLDVPGQGYEQYF
TGTGCCAGCTCACTAGACGTCCCGGGACAGGGTTACGAGCAGTACTTC
>NA|TRBJ1-3|NA|TRBV10-3|12
CAIKTAGNTIYF
TGTGCCATCAAGACAGCTGGAAACACCATATATTTT
>NA|TRBJ1-5|NA|TRBV9|16
CASSPGIGASNQPQHF
TGTGCCAGCAGCCCAGGGATAGGGGCAAGCAATCAGCCCCAGCATTTT
>NA|TRBJ2-5|NA|TRBV11-2|15
CASKLGLGDWETQYF
TGTGCCAGCAAACTGGGGCTAGGGGATTGGGAGACCCAGTACTTC
>NA|TRBJ2-1|NA|TRBV2|11
CASSPYNEQFF
TGTGCCAGCAGCCCGTACAATGAGCAGTTCTTC
>NA|TRBJ1-1|TRBD1|TRBV6-5|15
CASSYSTGKGTEAFF
TGTGCCAGCAGTTACTCGACAGGGAAGGGCACTGAAGCTTTCTTT
>NA|TRBJ2-5|TRBD2|TRBV5-6|19
CASSTDGTSGRNRRETQYF
TGTGCCAGCAGCACGGACGGGACTAGCGGGAGAAATAGGAGAGAGACCCAGTACTTC
>few|TRBJ1-2|NA|TRBV28|12
CASTSGNYGYTF
TGTGCCAGCACGTCGGGGAACTATGGCTACACCTTC
>NA|TRBJ2-3|TRBD2|TRBV28|16
CASSQSQLAGADTQYF
TGTGCCAGCAGCCAATCGCAACTAGCGGGAGCCGATACGCAGTATTTT
>NA|TRBJ1-5|NA|TRBV6-4|14
CATASRTARQPQHF
TGTGCCACCGCGAGCCGGACAGCGCGTCAGCCCCAGCATTTT
>NA|TRBJ1-5|NA|TRBV6-5|11
CASGTNQPQHF
TGTGCCAGCGGGACAAATCAGCCCCAGCATTTT
>NA|TRBJ2-2|TRBD1|TRBV7-3|19
CASSTRFRTGGEVTGELFF
TGTGCCAGCAGCACACGTTTTCGGACAGGGGGAGAGGTCACCGGGGAGCTGTTTTTT
>NA|TRBJ2-1|NA|TRBV28|15
CASSLEGAGHNEQFF
TGTGCCAGCAGTTTGGAGGGGGCGGGTCACAATGAGCAGTTCTTC
>few|TRBJ1-1|NA|TRBV6-1|15
CASSAAGTANTEAFF
TGTGCCAGCAGTGCCGCCGGGACTGCAAACACTGAAGCTTTCTTT
>few|TRBJ1-5|TRBD1|TRBV18|15
CASSSTGQAGEPQHF
TGTGCCAGCTCATCCACGGGACAGGCCGGGGAGCCCCAGCATTTT
>NA|TRBJ1-2|TRBD1|TRBV5-1|13
CASSPGQGGGYTF
TGCGCCAGCAGCCCCGGGCAGGGGGGTGGCTACACCTTC
>NA|TRBJ2-5|TRBD2|TRBV5-1|13
CASSLVGGETQYF
TGCGCCAGCAGCTTGGTGGGAGGGGAGACCCAGTACTTC
>NA|TRBJ2-5|NA|TRBV19|12
CASSRAQETQYF
TGTGCCAGTAGTCGCGCCCAAGAGACCCAGTACTTC
>few|TRBJ1-6|TRBD1|TRBV5-4|14
CASSTRDRNSPLHF
TGTGCCAGCAGCACGAGGGACAGGAATTCACCCCTCCACTTT
>once|TRBJ2-1|NA|TRBV11-2|17
CASSLAGLKSSYNEQFF
TGTGCCAGCAGCTTAGCGGGTCTGAAGAGCTCCTACAATGAGCAGTTCTTC
>NA|TRBJ2-2|TRBD1|TRBV2|14
CASRVRQGPGELFF
TGTGCCAGCAGAGTTCGACAGGGACCCGGGGAGCTGTTTTTT
>NA|TRBJ1-5|NA|TRBV19|15
CASREVVGRNQPQHF
TGTGCCAGTAGGGAGGTGGTAGGGCGCAATCAGCCCCAGCATTTT
>NA|TRBJ1-1|NA|TRBV5-1|13
CASSLIVNTEAFF
TGCGCCAGCAGCTTGATAGTGAACACTGAAGCTTTCTTT
>NA|TRBJ2-6|NA|TRBV19|15
CASSEFRDGANVLTF
TGTGCCAGTAGTGAGTTCAGGGATGGGGCCAACGTCCTGACTTTC
>once|TRBJ2-2|TRBD2|TRBV5-4|18
CASSLGTSGRANTGELFF
TGTGCCAGCAGCTTGGGGACTAGCGGGAGGGCGAACACCGGGGAGCTGTTTTTT
>once|TRBJ2-7|NA|TRBV5-1|15
CASSLGAGLSYEQYF
TGCGCCAGCAGCTTGGGCGCAGGGCTATCCTACGAGCAGTACTTC